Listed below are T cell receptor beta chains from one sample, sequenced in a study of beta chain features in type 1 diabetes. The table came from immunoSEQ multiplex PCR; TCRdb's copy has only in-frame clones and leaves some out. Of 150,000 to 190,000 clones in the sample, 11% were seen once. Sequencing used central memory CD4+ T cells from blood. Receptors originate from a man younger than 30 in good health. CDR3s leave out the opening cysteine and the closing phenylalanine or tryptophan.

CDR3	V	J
ASSVGTGGVETQY	TRBV9	TRBJ2-5
ASQTSRGGTDTQY	TRBV18	TRBJ2-3
ASSLGAVRVYEQF	TRBV7-2	TRBJ2-1
ATSSFGPTEAF	TRBV15	TRBJ1-1
ASSYDRAGSTDTQY	TRBV6-5	TRBJ2-3
ASSRDRYQPQH	TRBV6-6	TRBJ1-5
ASSLDLRTAYEQY	TRBV7-9	TRBJ2-7
ASRKTGGTDTQY	TRBV9	TRBJ2-3
ASSPVDRDNSPLH	TRBV28	TRBJ1-6
ASGLRGEQF	TRBV12-5	TRBJ2-1
ASSLILEGTEAF	TRBV4-3	TRBJ1-1
ASHSQGGPYEQY	TRBV18	TRBJ2-7
AWSVPANYGYT	TRBV30	TRBJ1-2
ASSLTGGYQETQY	TRBV7-3	TRBJ2-5
ASSLTGPLSGANVLT	TRBV5-6	TRBJ2-6
ASRSGASTDTQY	TRBV27	TRBJ2-3
ASRGGKDTQY	TRBV4-3	TRBJ2-3